These T cell receptor beta chains were read from a single sample in a study of blood T cell repertoires in COVID-19. Repertoires were generated with immunoSEQ multiplex PCR, while TCRdb's copy carries only in-frame clones and drops some. The sample lists under 350,000 clones, about 89% occurring once. The sample consisted of peripheral blood. These receptors came from a man aged 40-49 years with acute or convalescent COVID-19. CDR3s include the opening cysteine and the closing phenylalanine or tryptophan. A D gene is named only where the DNA matches it firmly. Size values are once, few and many counts, or a class for expanded clones, and some rows have none.

once	TRBV7-3	-	TRBJ2-1	CASSRVGGSYNEQFF	TGTGCCAGCAGCCGCGTGGGGGGCTCCTACAATGAGCAGTTCTTC
-	TRBV4-2	TRBD2	TRBJ2-7	CASSQLLRLAHEQYF	TGTGCCAGCAGCCAACTCCTTCGACTAGCCCACGAGCAGTACTTC
-	TRBV19	TRBD2	TRBJ2-7	CASSFREGGYEQYF	TGTGCCAGTAGTTTCCGGGAGGGAGGCTACGAGCAGTACTTC
-	TRBV6-6	-	TRBJ2-1	CASSQRGGYNEQFF	TGTGCCAGCTCACAGAGGGGGGGCTACAATGAGCAGTTCTTC
-	TRBV7-2	-	TRBJ2-7	CASSLAGADYEQYF	TGTGCCAGCAGCTTAGCGGGGGCCGACTACGAGCAGTACTTC
-	TRBV27	-	TRBJ2-3	CASSHQTRRHADTQYF	TGTGCCAGCAGTCACCAGACTAGAAGGCACGCAGATACGCAGTATTTT
-	TRBV5-4	TRBD1	TRBJ1-2	CASSNRQGVEGIYGYTF	TGTGCCAGCAGCAACCGACAGGGGGTGGAGGGGATTTATGGCTACACCTTC
-	TRBV6-5	-	TRBJ1-4	CASSYGRATNEKLFF	TGTGCCAGCAGTTACGGCAGGGCAACTAATGAAAAACTGTTTTTT
-	TRBV4-1	TRBD1	TRBJ1-1	CASSLLGTGKNTEAFF	TGCGCCAGCAGCCTCTTGGGGACAGGCAAGAACACTGAAGCTTTCTTT
-	TRBV7-9	TRBD1	TRBJ2-7	CASIHAEGRGQAYEQYF	TGTGCCAGCATCCACGCAGAGGGAAGGGGGCAAGCTTACGAGCAGTACTTC
-	TRBV12-3/TRBV12-4	-	TRBJ2-1	CASRRTTDSEQFF	TGTGCCAGCAGGCGCACGACTGACTCTGAGCAGTTCTTC
-	TRBV12-2	-	TRBJ2-7	CASRPRGEQYF	TGTGCAAGTCGCCCAAGGGGGGAGCAGTACTTC
-	TRBV4-2	TRBD2	TRBJ2-2	CASSQAGLVANTGELFF	TGTGCCAGCAGCCAAGCAGGACTAGTGGCGAACACCGGGGAGCTGTTTTTT
-	TRBV5-1	-	TRBJ1-1	CASSFEGDLTEAFF	TGCGCCAGCAGCTTTGAGGGGGATTTAACTGAAGCTTTCTTT
-	TRBV20-1	-	TRBJ1-1	CSAGGRVKGF	TGCAGTGCTGGGGGGAGAGTTAAAGGATTT
-	TRBV24-1	TRBD1	TRBJ1-5	CATSEAGTGRGNQPQHF	TGTGCCACCAGTGAAGCCGGGACAGGTCGTGGAAATCAGCCCCAGCATTTT
-	TRBV5-1	TRBD1	TRBJ1-2	CASSWTGDNYGYTF	TGCGCCAGCAGCTGGACAGGGGACAACTATGGCTACACCTTC
-	TRBV5-5	-	TRBJ1-4	CASSGGATEKLFF	TGTGCCAGCAGCGGGGGGGCAACCGAAAAACTGTTTTTT
-	TRBV27	TRBD2	TRBJ2-2	CASSLGPSGGQNTGELFF	TGTGCCAGCAGTTTAGGACCGAGCGGGGGACAGAACACCGGGGAGCTGTTTTTT
-	TRBV11-2	-	TRBJ2-5	CASSLARTGYQETQYF	TGTGCCAGCAGCTTAGCCCGAACAGGGTACCAAGAGACCCAGTACTTC
-	TRBV3-1/TRBV3-2	-	TRBJ1-6	CASSQDWADSPLHF	TGTGCCAGCAGCCAAGATTGGGCTGATTCACCCCTCCACTTT
-	TRBV19	-	TRBJ1-1	CASSIGGLTEAFF	TGTGCCAGTAGTATAGGGGGGCTCACTGAAGCTTTCTTT
-	TRBV10-3	TRBD1	TRBJ2-7	CAIRGTGTGEQYF	TGTGCCATCAGGGGGACAGGGACAGGCGAGCAGTACTTC
-	TRBV6-1	-	TRBJ2-7	CASSEAGGGVREQYF	TGTGCCAGCAGTGAAGCGGGAGGAGGGGTAAGGGAGCAGTACTTC
-	TRBV5-5	-	TRBJ2-6	CASSLQGGRLSGANVLTF	TGTGCCAGCAGCTTACAGGGAGGGAGACTCTCTGGGGCCAACGTCCTGACTTTC
-	TRBV5-4	TRBD1	TRBJ1-1	CASSRTGGVRAFF	TGTGCCAGCAGCCGAACAGGGGGCGTACGGGCTTTCTTT
-	TRBV12-5	-	TRBJ2-7	CASGFTTGEETYEQYF	TGTGCTAGTGGTTTCACCACAGGGGAGGAGACCTACGAGCAGTACTTC
-	TRBV24-1	TRBD2	TRBJ2-1	CATSDTGLRGGDEQFF	TGTGCCACCAGTGATACTGGACTGCGGGGGGGGGATGAGCAGTTCTTC
-	TRBV5-1	-	TRBJ1-1	CASSLDRQKAFF	TGCGCCAGCAGCTTGGACAGACAGAAAGCTTTCTTT
-	TRBV19	TRBD1	TRBJ1-2	CASSVPGQASNYGYTF	TGTGCCAGTAGTGTCCCGGGACAGGCCTCTAACTATGGCTACACCTTC
-	TRBV7-3	-	TRBJ1-2	CASSLDRTYGYTF	TGTGCCAGCAGCTTAGACAGGACCTATGGCTACACCTTC